The 6 T cell receptor beta chains below were found in one sample sequenced in a study of T cell responses to AZD1222 COVID-19 vaccine (TCRdb year 2021). The sample's time point label, decoded: about 28 days (+/-7) after the second vaccine dose. The library was generated by the immunoSEQ multiplex PCR assay. TCRdb mirrors the immuneACCESS table, restricted to in-frame sequences. Some clones are absent from its copies; in checked studies, under half trace to an unresolved V gene, and the reason for the others is unknown. For this sample the table gives over 150,000 clones, of which 90% to 95% were detected only once. The ten largest make up 1.6% of the sample. Sequencing was performed on peripheral blood, taken 28 days after the second AZD1222 dose. These receptor sequences come from an adult who received the AZD1222 COVID-19 vaccine.

The count of this clone is one. The V gene is TRBV2, the J gene TRBJ1-1; 7 bases line up with TRBD1. The V gene end was trimmed by 10 bases and the J gene end by 4 bases; junction bases not matched to a gene: 12. The CDR3 length is 14 residues. CDR1 is SNHLY and CDR2 is FYNNEI in the germline V gene. The CDR3 reads CATTGFSVGTEAFF. For the CDR3, the DNA is TGTGCCACGACAGGGTTTTCTGTGGGCACTGAAGCTTTCTTT.

This chain joins TRBV7-9 and TRBJ2-2; D uncertain. This CDR3 has 14 amino acids. Per germline, CDR1 SEHNR and CDR2 FQNEAQ (reference sequence). Trimming cost V 5 bases and J 5 bases, with 12 bases left between them. CDR3 DNA: TGTGCCAGCAGCCCCCCTGATCGGACCGGGGAGCTGTTTTTT. Residues: CASSPPDRTGELFF.

V usage is TRBV9 and J usage is TRBJ1-2, with D possibly being TRBD1 (5 bases). Per the germline V gene, CDR1 is SGDLS and CDR2 is YYNGEE. The CDR3 extends over 12 amino acids. The ends were cut back, 7 bases at V and 0 bases at J, with 7 bases in the middle. The CDR3 sequence is CASDSANYGYTF. The CDR3 DNA sequence: TGTGCCAGCGACAGTGCTAACTATGGCTACACCTTC.

This chain uses TRBV2 with TRBJ1-2; D is perhaps TRBD1 (5 bases). Germline V gene lookup returns CDR1 SNHLY and CDR2 FYNNEI. The V gene lost 9 bases and the J gene lost 1 base, with 12 bases spanning the gap. This CDR3 contains 13 residues. The CDR3 sequence: CARETRDNYGYTF. The CDR3 region has the DNA TGTGCCAGAGAAACCAGGGATAACTATGGCTACACCTTC.

The V call is TRBV6-5, the J call TRBJ1-6; no firm D call. The V and J ends lost 1 base and 8 bases respectively, with 12 bases between them. The CDR3 runs 15 residues. Per the germline V gene, CDR1 is MNHEY and CDR2 is SVGAGI. CDR3 region: CASSYFGSVDSPLHF. In DNA form, the CDR3 reads TGTGCCAGCAGTTACTTCGGCAGCGTTGATTCACCCCTCCACTTT.

V and J are TRBV6-5 and TRBJ1-6; D call uncertain. The length of the CDR3 is 10 residues. Germline CDR1 and CDR2: MNHEY and SVGAGI. With 8 bases removed from V and 13 bases from J, the gap between germline ends came to 9 bases. This CDR3 is CASGGVPLHF. As DNA, the CDR3 is TGTGCCAGCGGCGGTGTCCCCCTCCACTTT.